The present entry profiles one TCR beta chain with its context. What it recognizes is unknown. Prior to sequencing, the ViraFEST assay stimulated PBMC with viral peptide pools, which expanded the antigen-specific CD4+ T cells. The authors isolated CD4+ T cells after approximately 9 days of culture. Either the mRNA-1273 or the BNT162b2 vaccine was given to participants as two doses. The V end was cut by 5 bases, the J end by 7 bases, with 17 bases between. Per germline, CDR1 SGHVS and CDR2 FQNEAQ. The CDR3 is 15 residues long. The table came from immunoSEQ multiplex PCR; TCRdb's copy has only in-frame clones and leaves some out. This sample has over 50,000 clones; around four fifths occur once, and the top ten carry 1% to 1.5%. These data come from a study of vaccination effects on CD4 cells after COVID-19.

The sample consisted of CD4+ T cells from PBMCs cultured with HCoV-229E spike peptides, taken after COVID-19 vaccination. The chain is built from TRBV7-8 and TRBJ2-2; TRBD2 might be the D (6 bases). The origin of this receptor is a human donor who received a COVID-19 vaccine. For the CDR3, the DNA is TGTGCCAGCAGCCCGACCCGGAACGGGGGCGGGGAGCTGTTTTTT. As protein: CASSPTRNGGGELFF.